A single sample is the source of the 22 T cell receptor beta chains below, sequenced in a study of blood T cell repertoires in COVID-19. The repertoire was sequenced with immunoSEQ multiplex PCR; TCRdb's copy has only in-frame clones and lacks some. The sample lists about 380,000 clones, over 65% occurring once. Sequencing was carried out using peripheral blood. All receptors come from a human donor with acute or convalescent COVID-19. The donor label of this sample is uncertain.

The CDR3 DNA follows: TGTGCCAGCAAGGGGATGGGGTCAAATAATTCACCCCTCCACTTT. It yields the protein CASKGMGSNNSPLHF. The V and J genes are TRBV2 and TRBJ1-6, with a possible D match to TRBD1 (5 bases). Trimming removed 7 bases at V and 5 bases at J, with 15 bases between. This CDR3 region has 15 residues. From germline, CDR1 is SNHLY and CDR2 FYNNEI.

The chain recombines TRBV6-5 with TRBJ2-7; tentatively, D is TRBD2 (5 bases). This CDR3 is 14 amino acids long. V gave up 7 bases and J gave up 0 bases, with 13 bases separating them. Germline CDR1 is MNHEY and CDR2 is SVGAGI. CDR3 region: CASKTTLSSYEQYF. DNA of the CDR3: TGTGCCAGCAAGACTACACTGAGCTCCTACGAGCAGTACTTC.

The chain is built from TRBV28 and TRBJ1-3; 11 bases are a match to TRBD1. Germline CDR1 and CDR2: MDHEN and SYDVKM. The CDR3 is made up of 17 amino acids. Trimming took 5 bases from V and 0 from J; bases not matched to a gene: 6. The CDR3 loop is CASSQRTGGYSGNTIYF. The CDR3 DNA reads as TGTGCCAGCAGTCAACGGACAGGGGGCTACTCTGGAAACACCATATATTTT.

V gene TRBV19 combines with J gene TRBJ1-2, with TRBD1 matching 9 bases. The CDR3 has 14 residues. Trimming took 4 bases from V and 5 from J; bases not matched to a gene: 5. The germline gives CDR1 LNHDA, CDR2 SQIVND (reference sequence). CDR3 coding DNA: TGTGCCAGTAGTAGGGGACAGGGTACATATGGCTACACCTTC. This encodes CASSRGQGTYGYTF.

This chain uses TRBV3-1 (or the pseudogene TRBV3-2) with TRBJ2-3; tentative D call: TRBD2 (6 bases). This CDR3 has 14 residues. Trimming cost V 5 bases and J 0 bases, with 9 bases left between them. CDR1 is LGHDT and CDR2 is YNNKEL in the germline V gene (reference sequence). The chain's CDR3 is CASSGTPSTDTQYF. In DNA form, the CDR3 reads TGTGCCAGCAGCGGGACTCCAAGCACAGATACGCAGTATTTT.

The chain combines TRBV5-1 with TRBJ2-5; D perhaps matches TRBD2 (6 bases). Trimming shortened V by 0 bases and J by 4 bases, and 13 bases separated the two germline ends. Germline V lookup: CDR1 SGHRS, CDR2 YFSETQ. The CDR3 consists of 15 residues. CDR3 nucleotide sequence: TGCGCCAGCAGCTTGGTGGCGGGGATTTCAGAGACCCAGTACTTC. It encodes CASSLVAGISETQYF.

The chain recombines TRBV7-9 with TRBJ1-4; weak D call: TRBD1 (6 bases). The V gene's germline CDR1 is SEHNR and CDR2 FQNEAQ (reference sequence). This CDR3 is built from 16 residues. Between the trimmed V and J ends, which lost 5 bases and 0 bases, there was a span of 13 bases. The CDR3 protein is CASSRDRPATNEKLFF. The CDR3 region has the DNA TGTGCCAGCAGCCGCGACAGGCCTGCAACTAATGAAAAACTGTTTTTT.

The gene calls are TRBV5-1 and TRBJ2-2, with 8 bases lining up with TRBD1. The CDR3 sequence is 17 residues long. In germline, CDR1 is SGHRS, CDR2 YFSETQ. V trimming: 0 bases; J trimming: 7 bases; junction bases outside the gene matches: 11. The CDR3 region is CASSLATGTGGVGELFF. In DNA, the CDR3 is TGCGCCAGCAGCTTGGCTACCGGGACAGGTGGGGTCGGGGAGCTGTTTTTT.

The table lists this clone with a few counts. The rearrangement joins TRBV12-3 or TRBV12-4 to TRBJ1-1, with D hard to call. The CDR3 has 13 residues. Trimming stripped 2 bases from V and 1 base from J, with 5 bases between. As DNA, the CDR3 is TGTGCCAGCAGTTTAAACGGGAACACTGAAGCTTTCTTT. Residues: CASSLNGNTEAFF.

This clone has just one count. V usage is TRBV3-1 (or the pseudogene TRBV3-2) and J usage is TRBJ1-2; D is perhaps TRBD1 (5 bases). This CDR3 region has 14 residues. The V end was cut by 3 bases, the J end by 7 bases, with 15 bases between. CDR1 and CDR2 from the germline V gene are LGHDT and YNNKEL (reference sequence). The CDR3 sequence is CASSHMGRASGYTF. The DNA of the CDR3 is TGTGCCAGCAGCCACATGGGCAGGGCTTCTGGCTACACCTTC.

In DNA, the CDR3 is TGTGCCAGCAGCTCCTACCTACAGGGCACTGAAGCTTTCTTT. Its protein product is CASSSYLQGTEAFF. V is TRBV7-8 and J is TRBJ1-1; maybe TRBD1 (6 bases). This CDR3 spans 14 amino acids. Per the germline V gene, CDR1 is SGHVS and CDR2 is FQNEAQ. V was trimmed by 4 bases and J by 4 bases, leaving 13 bases between them.

The V gene is TRBV2, the J gene TRBJ2-1, with 10 bases identical to TRBD2. The CDR3 runs 15 residues. CDR1 SNHLY and CDR2 FYNNEI come from the germline V gene. V was pared by 8 bases and J by 2 bases, with 6 bases of the junction left unmatched. CDR3 loop: CASLVGLAAYNEQFF. DNA of the CDR3: TGTGCCAGCCTCGTAGGACTAGCGGCCTACAATGAGCAGTTCTTC.

The chain joins TRBV28 to TRBJ1-2; D not resolved. V lost 8 bases, J lost 1 base, and 11 bases lay in between. The CDR3 spans 13 residues. Germline V lookup: CDR1 MDHEN, CDR2 SYDVKM. The CDR3 spells CASAEHDNYGYTF. Written as DNA, the CDR3 is TGTGCCAGCGCCGAACACGATAACTATGGCTACACCTTC.

The genes are TRBV29-1 and TRBJ2-1, with 15 nucleotides matching TRBD2. Germline V gene data show CDR1 as SQVTM and CDR2 as ANQGSEA. The V segment lost 3 bases and the J segment 3 bases; nucleotides outside the gene matches: 3. This CDR3 region has 16 residues. The CDR3 region is CSVDRTSGGDYNEQFF. CDR3 in DNA: TGCAGCGTTGATCGGACTAGCGGGGGGGACTACAATGAGCAGTTCTTC.

For this clone: The sample holds other DNA sequences that translate to the same CDR3. The chain is built from TRBV18 and TRBJ1-1, with 10 bases matching TRBD1. Germline trimming cut 3 bases from V and 1 base from J; bases unmatched to any gene: 2. The CDR3 totals 15 residues. Germline-derived CDR1 and CDR2 are KGHSH and LQKENI. The CDR3 protein is CASSPGQGGNTEAFF. The CDR3 bases are TGTGCCAGCTCACCCGGACAGGGGGGGAACACTGAAGCTTTCTTT.

This clone was seen just once. This rearrangement joins TRBV5-1 to TRBJ2-7; 7 nucleotides agree with TRBD2. CDR3 size: 15 residues. The germline gives CDR1 SGHRS, CDR2 YFSETQ. After removal of 0 bases from V and 3 bases from J, the junction contained 6 bases not matched to a gene. This CDR3 reads CASSLAASGNYEQYF. In nucleotides, the CDR3 is TGCGCCAGCAGCTTGGCCGCTAGCGGAAACTACGAGCAGTACTTC. Supplemented by reference TRBV5-1 and TRBJ2-7, the full variable domain reads KAGVTQTPRYLIKTRGQQVTLSCSPISGHRSVSWYQQTPGQGLQFLFEYFSETQRNKGNFPGRFSGRQFSNSRSEMNVSTLELGDSALYLCASSLAASGNYEQYFGPGTRLTVT.

The chain joins TRBV5-5 to TRBJ2-1; TRBD2 is a possible D gene (6 bases). Germline assignment: CDR1 SGHKS and CDR2 YYEKEE (reference sequence). The V end was cut by 0 bases, the J end by 3 bases, with 7 bases between. This CDR3 has 14 amino acids. The DNA for the CDR3 is TGTGCCAGCAGCTTGGGGACTAACTACAATGAGCAGTTCTTC. It encodes CASSLGTNYNEQFF.

CDR3: CASSLDLAGGIKYNEQFF. The CDR3 DNA reads as TGTGCCAGCAGCTTAGACCTAGCGGGGGGCATCAAATACAATGAGCAGTTCTTC. The gene calls are TRBV7-8 and TRBJ2-1, with 11 positions matching TRBD2. The junction had 9 bases not matched to a gene; V was cut back by 1 base and J by 4 bases. This CDR3 has 18 residues. Germline lookup yields CDR1 SGHVS and CDR2 FQNEAQ. The variable domain in full, completed from reference TRBV7-8 and TRBJ2-1, reads GAGVSQSPRYKVAKRGQDVALRCDPISGHVSLFWYQQALGQGPEFLTYFQNEAQLDKSGLPSDRFFAERPEGSVSTLKIQRTQQEDSAVYLCASSLDLAGGIKYNEQFFGPGTRLTVL.

Concerning this clone: A much bigger clone sits one base away, suggesting this may be a read error. In nucleotides, the CDR3 is TGTGCCAGCAGTAGTACAGGGAACACTGAAGCTTTCTTT. The encoded protein is CASSSTGNTEAFF. The chain recombines TRBV12-3 or TRBV12-4 with TRBJ1-1; weak D call: TRBD1 (5 bases). Trimming removed 5 bases at V and 1 base at J, with 8 bases between. This CDR3 has 13 amino acids.

This chain links TRBV5-5 with TRBJ1-1; D possibly corresponds to TRBD1 (5 bases). The CDR3 runs to 13 residues. V gave up 5 bases and J gave up 2 bases, with 10 bases separating them. CDR1 and CDR2 from the germline V gene are SGHKS and YYEKEE (reference sequence). CDR3 residues: CASSLGENTEAFF. The CDR3 coding sequence is TGTGCCAGCAGTCTAGGGGAAAACACTGAAGCTTTCTTT.

CDR3 protein: CASRRGASYNEQFF. CDR3 sequence (DNA): TGCGCCAGCAGGAGAGGAGCCTCCTACAATGAGCAGTTCTTC. The gene calls are TRBV5-1 and TRBJ2-1; no clear D gene. This CDR3 is built from 14 residues. Looked up from germline, CDR1 is SGHRS and CDR2 is YFSETQ. Trimming cost V 5 bases and J 0 bases, with 9 bases left between them.

This clone is a singleton in its sample. The J gene is TRBJ2-1, the V gene TRBV5-1; 7 bases fit TRBD1. This CDR3 region has 15 residues. V shed 4 bases and J 2 bases; nucleotides not matched to a gene: 6. Germline V lookup: CDR1 SGHRS, CDR2 YFSETQ. CDR3 sequence: CASSLSGTAYNEQFF. CDR3 coding DNA: TGCGCCAGCAGCCTCAGTGGGACAGCCTACAATGAGCAGTTCTTC. Complete variable domain (other parts from reference TRBV5-1 and TRBJ2-1): KAGVTQTPRYLIKTRGQQVTLSCSPISGHRSVSWYQQTPGQGLQFLFEYFSETQRNKGNFPGRFSGRQFSNSRSEMNVSTLELGDSALYLCASSLSGTAYNEQFFGPGTRLTVL.